The T cell receptor (beta chain) described here comes from a study of radiation and T cells in renal cell carcinoma. About the research overall: Nephrectomy followed 15 Gy stereotactic body radiation by 4 weeks.

The CDR3 runs to 16 residues. The germline V gene encodes CDR1 MDHEN and CDR2 SYDVKM. V was cut by 5 bases and J by 0 bases, with 17 bases left in between. Time point indicated: baseline pretreatment blood. Sample treatment: 15 Gy SBRT to primary tumor, nephrectomy 4 weeks later. Findings and limits, study-wide: Baseline intratumoral clonotype presence is unknown without pretreatment biopsies. Top tumor clonotypes rose in blood 2 weeks post-radiation, then contracted.

Comments on this clone: The antigen is undetermined.

Some clones are missing from TCRdb's copy, which holds only in-frame ones; the method was immunoSEQ multiplex PCR. The data contain 94,000 or so clones, 82% of them singletons. The source is a man in his fifties or sixties with renal cell carcinoma. The chain is built from TRBV28 and TRBJ2-7; maybe TRBD2 (5 bases). Sequencing was performed on blood, taken from a patient whose treatment included radiotherapy and nephrectomy. The CDR3 reads CASSAIRADDSYEQYF. CDR3 DNA sequence: TGTGCCAGCAGTGCCATTAGAGCGGACGACTCCTACGAGCAGTACTTC. The full variable domain, its missing parts supplied by reference TRBV28 and TRBJ2-7, is DVKVTQSSRYLVKRTGEKVFLECVQDMDHENMFWYRQDPGLGLRLIYFSYDVKMKEKGDIPEGYSVSREKKERFSLILESASTNQTSMYLCASSAIRADDSYEQYFGPGTRLTVT.